Here is one TCR beta chain with its context. In the original workflow: The assay estimated nucleated cells by amplifying reference gene primers. Assay used: immunoSEQ multiplex PCR; TCRdb lists only in-frame clones, some missing. V and J calls and clone size are those listed in that table; D and trimming were worked out from the DNA. This sample yields fewer than 90,000 clones, of which roughly 96% are seen a single time; approximately 4.3% belongs to the top ten. Germline trimming cut 2 bases from V and 7 bases from J; bases unmatched to any gene: 18. Germline V gives CDR1 SEHNR, CDR2 FQNEAQ (reference sequence). The CDR3 is 19 amino acids. The record originates from a study of blood T cell repertoires in COVID-19. At the level of the study: Whether acute or convalescent, the COVID-19 samples came from the United States, Italy and Spain.

J is TRBJ2-1 and V is TRBV7-9, with 9 positions matching TRBD2. The sequence derives from a human donor with active COVID-19. The donor label of this sample is uncertain. The sequenced sample consisted of peripheral blood. Here the CDR3 DNA reads TGTGCCAGCAGCTTAAATCGGGCGGGAGGGCCTAGGAGCGGGAATGAGCAGTTCTTC. Translating it yields CASSLNRAGGPRSGNEQFF.